These 32 T cell receptor beta chains came from one sample sequenced in a study of cytomegalovirus exposure and HLA in healthy donors. In the PCR, 60 Vbeta and 13 Jbeta primers were used. Assay used: immunoSEQ multiplex PCR; TCRdb lists only in-frame clones, some missing. This table holds roughly 150,000 clones, approximately 80% found once. The sample consisted of PBMCs. These receptors originate from a male donor in good health and CMV-seronegative.

V and J are TRBV6-6 and TRBJ1-4, with D perhaps TRBD1 (5 bases). Trimming stripped 2 bases from V and 5 bases from J, with 15 bases between. The CDR3 runs to 16 residues. Germline V lookup: CDR1 MNHNY, CDR2 SVGAGI (reference sequence). This CDR3 reads CASSYLRQIPNEKLFF. In DNA, the CDR3 is TGTGCCAGCAGTTACCTTCGACAGATCCCAAATGAAAAACTGTTTTTT.

This sequence joins TRBV5-1 and TRBJ2-5; the D gene is possibly TRBD1 (5 bases). The DNA end is a closer match to TRBJ2-7, so the J assignment may be wrong. This CDR3 comprises 13 residues. Germline V gene sequence: CDR1 SGHRS, CDR2 YFSETQ. The CDR3 coding sequence is TGCGCCAGCAGCTTCCAGGGTACCTACGAGCAGTACTTC. Protein sequence: CASSFQGTYEQYF.

The chain has TRBV5-1 and TRBJ1-4; 8 positions match TRBD1. The V segment lost 1 base and the J segment 5 bases; nucleotides outside the gene matches: 4. Germline V lookup: CDR1 SGHRS, CDR2 YFSETQ. The CDR3 length is 15 residues. The CDR3 DNA reads as TGCGCCAGCAGCTTGAGTGGGACAGGCAATGAAAAACTGTTTTTT. Protein sequence: CASSLSGTGNEKLFF.

The rearrangement joins TRBV23-1 to TRBJ1-2; 8 positions match TRBD1. Being an ORF, TRBV23-1 has a function that is uncertain. There are 14 residues in the CDR3. The trim removed 7 bases at V and 7 bases at J, leaving 11 bases unmatched. The DNA of the CDR3 is TGCGCCAGCAATCCACAGGGGGTCGATTGTGGCTACACCTTC. Residues: CASNPQGVDCGYTF.

The chain has TRBV9 and TRBJ2-7, with 7 bases matching TRBD1. Trimming removed 3 bases from V and 4 bases from J; junction bases left unmatched: 10. CDR3 size: 15 residues. The germline CDR1 and CDR2 sequences are SGDLS and YYNGEE. The CDR3 DNA sequence: TGTGCCAGCAGCGCCCAGGGGGATGGGGGTTACGAGCAGTACTTC. This gives the protein CASSAQGDGGYEQYF.

The CDR3 sequence is CASSGGQGSPYEQYF. In DNA form, the CDR3 reads TGTGCCAGCAGCGGGGGACAGGGGAGTCCCTACGAGCAGTACTTC. This chain connects TRBV7-9 to TRBJ2-5, with TRBD1 matching over 10 bases. Judging by the DNA end, TRBJ2-7 fits better; the J call may be wrong. Germline V gene data show CDR1 as SEHNR and CDR2 as FQNEAQ (reference sequence). This CDR3 has 15 amino acids.

This clone has a handful of counts. J is TRBJ1-5 and V is TRBV27; TRBD1 might be the D (5 bases). V shed 3 bases and J shed 3 bases, with 18 bases lying between them. In germline, CDR1 is MNHEY, CDR2 SMNVEV (reference sequence). This CDR3 has 17 amino acids. For the CDR3, the DNA is TGTGCCAGCAGTTTCACCGACAGCCGTAGTGACAATCAGCCCCAGCATTTT. Its protein is CASSFTDSRSDNQPQHF.

This rearrangement joins TRBV13 to TRBJ2-7; 9 bases are a match to TRBD2. Looked up from germline, CDR1 is PRHDT and CDR2 is FYEKMQ (reference sequence). V lost 3 bases, J lost 0 bases, and 6 bases stayed unmatched. This CDR3 is 16 amino acids long. CDR3 sequence (DNA): TGTGCCAGCAGCTTTAGCGGGAGCGAGAGCTCCTACGAGCAGTACTTC. This codes for CASSFSGSESSYEQYF.

In this sample, this clone turned up a few times. J is TRBJ2-2 and V is TRBV18; no firm D call. Germline-derived CDR1 and CDR2 are KGHSH and LQKENI. This CDR3 is built from 16 residues. V dropped 5 bases and J dropped 0 bases, with 13 bases sitting between them. The CDR3 coding sequence is TGTGCCAGCTCAACATGGCACACCTCGAACACCGGGGAGCTGTTTTTT. Translated, it gives CASSTWHTSNTGELFF.

This chain connects TRBV19 to TRBJ1-5, with TRBD1 matching 8 bases. Germline V CDR1 and CDR2: LNHDA, SQIVND (reference sequence). The CDR3 sequence is 18 residues long. Trimming removed 1 base from V and 5 bases from J; junction bases left unmatched: 13. Here the CDR3 DNA reads TGTGCCAGTAGTATAGGCGGAGGGGGCAGGGGGCACTATCAGCCCCAGCATTTT. Translated: CASSIGGGGRGHYQPQHF.

This chain joins TRBV9 and TRBJ2-3, with 7 bases fitting TRBD1. Germline loops: CDR1 SGDLS, CDR2 YYNGEE. The V and J ends lost 3 bases and 0 bases, in that order; junction bases with no gene match: 10. The CDR3 is 17 residues long. The CDR3 reads CASSAPDRRNSTDTQYF. The CDR3, as DNA: TGTGCCAGCAGCGCACCGGACAGGCGAAATAGCACAGATACGCAGTATTTT.

Points on this clone: The identical CDR3 is also encoded by other nucleotide sequences in the sample. This rearrangement joins TRBV2 to TRBJ2-3; TRBD1 matches 9 bases. J was trimmed by 1 base and V by 4 bases; bases with no gene match: 3. The CDR3 runs to 15 residues. CDR1 is SNHLY, CDR2 FYNNEI, per germline. The CDR3 DNA reads as TGTGCCAGCAGTGGCCGACAGGGGGGCACAGATACGCAGTATTTT. It encodes CASSGRQGGTDTQYF.

The chain employs TRBV4-1 and TRBJ2-1, with TRBD2 identical over 9 bases. The junction had 7 bases not matched to a gene; V was cut back by 0 bases and J by 7 bases. This CDR3 has 16 residues. Germline V gene lookup returns CDR1 MGHRA and CDR2 YSYEKL. The CDR3 nucleotides are TGCGCCAGCAGCCAAGATATAGCGGGAGTAGGGAATGAGCAGTTCTTC. This encodes CASSQDIAGVGNEQFF.

This clone occurred a few times. Other DNA sequences in this specimen translate into the identical CDR3. The chain joins TRBV7-9 to TRBJ1-1, with D perhaps TRBD1 (5 bases). The CDR3 totals 12 residues. The V end lost 6 bases, the J end lost 6 bases, and 11 bases lay between the germline ends. Germline V lookup: CDR1 SEHNR, CDR2 FQNEAQ (reference sequence). The CDR3 protein is CASSSQGAEAFF. CDR3 nucleotides: TGTGCCAGCAGTTCTCAGGGTGCTGAAGCTTTCTTT.

The chain employs TRBV1 and TRBJ1-2; the tabulated D call, TRBD1, remains unverified against the DNA. TRBV1 is classified as a pseudogene. CDR3 size: 15 residues. The CDR3 nucleotides read TGCACCAGCAGCCCTCAGGGGGAGCTTCGCTATGGCTACACCTTC. Translation: CTSSPQGELRYGYTF.

The V gene is TRBV5-1, the J gene TRBJ1-2; the D is unclear. The V gene lost 0 bases and the J gene lost 6 bases, with 12 bases spanning the gap. The germline gives CDR1 SGHRS, CDR2 YFSETQ. The CDR3 length is 14 residues. Here the CDR3 DNA reads TGCGCCAGCAGCTTGGTAGGTAGCTCTGATGGCTACACCTTC. Translated, it gives CASSLVGSSDGYTF. The full variable domain, in which reference TRBV5-1 and TRBJ1-2 provide the parts outside the CDR3, is KAGVTQTPRYLIKTRGQQVTLSCSPISGHRSVSWYQQTPGQGLQFLFEYFSETQRNKGNFPGRFSGRQFSNSRSEMNVSTLELGDSALYLCASSLVGSSDGYTFGSGTRLTVV.

This clone has a single count. The chain links TRBV9 to TRBJ2-5; D is possibly TRBD1 (5 bases). Trimming removed 4 bases at V and 5 bases at J, with 18 bases between. This CDR3 is 15 amino acids long. CDR1 and CDR2 from the germline V gene are SGDLS and YYNGEE. The CDR3 region is CASSSQALSRETQYF. CDR3 nucleotides: TGTGCCAGCAGCTCACAGGCCCTCTCAAGGGAGACCCAGTACTTC.

This clone was seen a handful of times. Other DNA sequences of this sample code for an identical CDR3. The chain combines TRBV4-2 with TRBJ1-2; D uncertain. Trimming cost V 0 bases and J 4 bases, with 12 bases left between them. Germline V gene data show CDR1 as LGHNA and CDR2 as YNFKEQ. This CDR3 spans 15 amino acids. The CDR3 protein is CASSQDLLSGYGYTF. DNA of the CDR3: TGTGCCAGCAGCCAAGACCTTCTGTCAGGCTATGGCTACACCTTC.

The CDR3 DNA reads TGCGCCGTGAGGGATAGGGAGCAGTTCTTC. Its translation is CAVRDREQFF. This chain joins TRBV29-1 and TRBJ2-1; possible D gene TRBD2, 5 bases. Germline V gene data show CDR1 as SQVTM and CDR2 as ANQGSEA. The CDR3 length is 10 residues.

This clone occurred a few times. The chain combines TRBV7-2 with TRBJ2-7; 7 bases map to TRBD2. Germline assignment: CDR1 SGHTA and CDR2 FQGNSA. The CDR3 spans 15 residues. The V and J ends lost 3 bases and 2 bases, in that order; junction bases with no gene match: 7. The CDR3 is CASSFPGRTAYEQYF. In DNA form, the CDR3 reads TGTGCCAGCAGCTTCCCCGGGAGGACCGCCTACGAGCAGTACTTC.

This sequence joins TRBV4-1 and TRBJ1-3; 8 nucleotides line up with TRBD1. CDR1 and CDR2 (germline): MGHRA, YSYEKL. The CDR3 sequence is 15 residues long. J was trimmed by 0 bases and V by 6 bases; bases with no gene match: 4. As DNA, the CDR3 is TGCGCCAGCAGATCCGGGACAGGCTCTGGAAACACCATATATTTT. Translating gives CASRSGTGSGNTIYF.

This clone has just a few counts. This rearrangement joins TRBV28 to TRBJ1-2; TRBD1 matches 8 bases. V dropped 3 bases and J dropped 4; count of bases not matched to a gene: 10. The CDR3 is 16 residues long. CDR1 is MDHEN, CDR2 SYDVKM, per germline. The DNA for the CDR3 is TGTGCCAGCAGTTTTGGCACGGGACAGGTAGTCTATGGCTACACCTTC. Its translation: CASSFGTGQVVYGYTF.

This chain uses TRBV9 with TRBJ2-1; 13 bases are a match to TRBD2. Trimming cost V 1 base and J 13 bases; bases outside gene matches: 5. Per the germline V gene, CDR1 is SGDLS and CDR2 is YYNGEE. The CDR3 loop spans 14 amino acids. The CDR3 nucleotides are TGTGCCAGCAGCGTACGGACTAGCGGGAGTTCCCAGTTCTTC. Protein: CASSVRTSGSSQFF. Using reference TRBV9 and TRBJ2-1 for the parts outside the CDR3, the full variable domain is DSGVTQTPKHLITATGQRVTLRCSPRSGDLSVYWYQQSLDQGLQFLIQYYNGEERAKGNILERFSAQQFPDLHSELNLSSLELGDSALYFCASSVRTSGSSQFFGPGTRLTVL.

This chain uses TRBV5-1 with TRBJ2-2, with D hard to call. CDR3 size: 13 residues. CDR1 is SGHRS, CDR2 YFSETQ, per germline. V was pared by 2 bases and J by 5 bases, with 7 bases between. The CDR3 protein is CASSLQQTGELFF. The CDR3 nucleotides read TGCGCCAGCAGCTTACAGCAAACCGGGGAGCTGTTTTTT.

This rearrangement joins TRBV7-8 to TRBJ2-5; D call uncertain. Trimming took 7 bases from V and 5 from J, leaving 17 bases between them. CDR3 length equals 14 residues. Germline V gene lookup returns CDR1 SGHVS and CDR2 FQNEAQ. This CDR3 reads CASIPYAGQETQYF. DNA for the CDR3: TGTGCCAGCATCCCGTACGCAGGCCAGGAGACCCAGTACTTC.

The chain has TRBV11-3 and TRBJ2-1; 7 bases agree with TRBD2. Per the germline V gene, CDR1 is SGHNT and CDR2 is YENEEA. This CDR3 comprises 15 residues. J gave up 8 bases and V 3 bases, and 10 bases lay outside the gene matches. The CDR3 region is CASSLGGSPGDEQFF. In DNA, the CDR3 is TGTGCCAGCAGCTTGGGCGGGAGTCCGGGGGATGAGCAGTTCTTC.

The chain joins TRBV9 to TRBJ1-3; 8 bases align to TRBD1. With V trimmed by 0 bases and J by 2 bases, 4 bases remained unmatched. Germline V gives CDR1 SGDLS, CDR2 YYNGEE. The CDR3 contains 16 residues. The CDR3 region is CASSVAPTGAGNTIYF. Written as DNA, the CDR3 is TGTGCCAGCAGCGTAGCCCCGACAGGGGCTGGAAACACCATATATTTT.

This chain uses TRBV18 with TRBJ2-7; tentatively, D is TRBD2 (7 bases). V lost 6 bases and J lost 4, with 22 bases in between. Germline values: CDR1 KGHSH, CDR2 LQKENI. This CDR3 region has 16 residues. The CDR3 nucleotides read TGTGCCAGCTCGCTCACGGGGGGCGGGAGTTTTTACGAGCAGTACTTC. Translated, it gives CASSLTGGGSFYEQYF.

V gene TRBV6-5 combines with J gene TRBJ1-1; D is possibly TRBD1 (5 bases). Trimming stripped 5 bases from V and 4 bases from J, with 17 bases between. In germline, CDR1 is MNHEY, CDR2 SVGAGI. The CDR3 is 15 amino acids. The DNA for the CDR3 is TGTGCCAGCAGTCTCTTTGGGGCCCTGAGCACTGAAGCTTTCTTT. It yields the protein CASSLFGALSTEAFF.

V usage is TRBV30 and J usage is TRBJ1-4, with 7 nucleotides matching TRBD1. The CDR3 runs to 14 residues. Germline loops: CDR1 GTSNPN, CDR2 SVGIG (reference sequence). J gave up 2 bases and V 4 bases, and 4 bases lay outside the gene matches. The CDR3 protein is CAWTWDSTNEKLFF. The CDR3 coding sequence is TGTGCCTGGACCTGGGACAGTACTAATGAAAAACTGTTTTTT.

The chain recombines TRBV9 with TRBJ1-4, with a possible D match to TRBD1 (5 bases). This CDR3 is 15 amino acids long. Germline V gene lookup returns CDR1 SGDLS and CDR2 YYNGEE. V lost 2 bases to trimming and J lost 7 bases, with 15 bases between them. The CDR3 DNA reads TGTGCCAGCAGCGTTAGGGGCCAGGGCGGTGAAAAACTGTTTTTT. It translates to CASSVRGQGGEKLFF.

The chain has TRBV9 and TRBJ1-2; weak D call: TRBD1 (5 bases). Germline values: CDR1 SGDLS, CDR2 YYNGEE. The V end was cut by 2 bases, the J end by 8 bases, with 16 bases between. The CDR3 sequence is 14 residues long. CDR3 sequence reads: CASSVEVGGAGYTF. In nucleotides, the CDR3 is TGTGCCAGCAGCGTTGAGGTGGGGGGTGCGGGCTACACCTTC.